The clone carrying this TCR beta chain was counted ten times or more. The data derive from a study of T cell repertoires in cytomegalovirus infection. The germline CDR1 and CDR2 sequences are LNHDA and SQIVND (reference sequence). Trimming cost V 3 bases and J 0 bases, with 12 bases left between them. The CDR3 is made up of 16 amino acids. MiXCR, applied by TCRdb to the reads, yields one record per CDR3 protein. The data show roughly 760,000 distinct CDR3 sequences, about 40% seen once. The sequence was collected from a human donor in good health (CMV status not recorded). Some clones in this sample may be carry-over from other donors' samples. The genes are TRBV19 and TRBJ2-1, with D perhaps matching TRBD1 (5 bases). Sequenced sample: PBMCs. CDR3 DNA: TGTGCCAGTAGTATGAGTGGGGCTAGCTCCTACAATGAGCAGTTCTTC. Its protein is CASSMSGASSYNEQFF.